Shown below are 6 T cell receptor beta chains from a single sample sequenced in a study. TCRdb fed the 5' RACE reads into MiXCR, producing one record per CDR3 protein. This table holds roughly 38,000 distinct CDR3 sequences, approximately 17% found once. What was sequenced was naive CD4+ T cells sorted from a lymph node. Subset given: naive CD4+ T cells, CD4+CD45RA+CD25-. Source of these receptors: a female donor with breast cancer.

This clonotype was detected ten times or more. The chain links TRBV6-1 to TRBJ2-6, with D hard to call. With 6 bases removed from V and 4 bases from J, the gap between germline ends came to 13 bases. CDR1 and CDR2 (germline): MNHNS, SASEGT. CDR3 length: 15 residues. The chain's CDR3 is CASRQQPGGANVLTF. In DNA, the CDR3 is TGTGCCAGCAGACAACAACCCGGAGGGGCCAACGTCCTGACTTTC.

The V call is TRBV20-1, the J call TRBJ1-6; unclear D gene. The CDR3 runs to 13 residues. V was cut by 5 bases and J by 7 bases, with 12 bases left in between. The germline gives CDR1 DFQATT, CDR2 SNEGSKA (reference sequence). CDR3 amino acids: CSAPSQWNSPLHF. For the CDR3, the DNA is TGCAGTGCTCCTTCTCAATGGAATTCACCCCTCCACTTT.

The gene calls are TRBV5-1 and TRBJ2-7; D is unclear. CDR1 SGHRS and CDR2 YFSETQ come from the germline V gene. Trimming pared 3 bases from V and 1 base from J, leaving 14 bases between. The CDR3 is 15 amino acids. As DNA, the CDR3 is TGCGCCAGCAGCTCGACCGGATTAAGGTCCTACGAGCAGTACTTC. Protein product: CASSSTGLRSYEQYF.

To note about this clonotype: A read error may explain this, as a much larger clone is one base away. The chain carries TRBV20-1 and TRBJ1-2; TRBD1 is a possible D gene (5 bases). Trimming removed 0 bases from V and 4 bases from J, with 12 bases in between. Germline V CDR1 and CDR2: DFQATT, SNEGSKA (reference sequence). There are 14 residues in the CDR3. The CDR3 DNA is TGCAGTGCTAGAGAGGGGGGTTTCGGCTATGGCTACACCTTC. This codes for CSAREGGFGYGYTF.

The CDR3 DNA sequence: TGTGCCACCAGGGTTACAGGGGGTGGGGAAGCTTTCTTT. This codes for CATRVTGGGEAFF. The chain couples TRBV24-1 to TRBJ1-1, with 8 positions matching TRBD1. The germline V gene encodes CDR1 KGHDR and CDR2 SFDVKD. With V trimmed by 7 bases and J by 8 bases, 8 bases remained unmatched. The CDR3 is 13 amino acids.

About this clonotype: A read error may explain this, as a much larger clone is one base away. The V call is TRBV5-1, the J call TRBJ1-2, with 8 positions matching TRBD1. The CDR3 has 15 residues. The V gene's germline CDR1 is SGHRS and CDR2 YFSETQ. In nucleotides, the CDR3 is TGCGCCAGCAGCATATCAGGGGGCGCCGACTATGGCTACTCCTTC. Protein sequence: CASSISGGADYGYSF.